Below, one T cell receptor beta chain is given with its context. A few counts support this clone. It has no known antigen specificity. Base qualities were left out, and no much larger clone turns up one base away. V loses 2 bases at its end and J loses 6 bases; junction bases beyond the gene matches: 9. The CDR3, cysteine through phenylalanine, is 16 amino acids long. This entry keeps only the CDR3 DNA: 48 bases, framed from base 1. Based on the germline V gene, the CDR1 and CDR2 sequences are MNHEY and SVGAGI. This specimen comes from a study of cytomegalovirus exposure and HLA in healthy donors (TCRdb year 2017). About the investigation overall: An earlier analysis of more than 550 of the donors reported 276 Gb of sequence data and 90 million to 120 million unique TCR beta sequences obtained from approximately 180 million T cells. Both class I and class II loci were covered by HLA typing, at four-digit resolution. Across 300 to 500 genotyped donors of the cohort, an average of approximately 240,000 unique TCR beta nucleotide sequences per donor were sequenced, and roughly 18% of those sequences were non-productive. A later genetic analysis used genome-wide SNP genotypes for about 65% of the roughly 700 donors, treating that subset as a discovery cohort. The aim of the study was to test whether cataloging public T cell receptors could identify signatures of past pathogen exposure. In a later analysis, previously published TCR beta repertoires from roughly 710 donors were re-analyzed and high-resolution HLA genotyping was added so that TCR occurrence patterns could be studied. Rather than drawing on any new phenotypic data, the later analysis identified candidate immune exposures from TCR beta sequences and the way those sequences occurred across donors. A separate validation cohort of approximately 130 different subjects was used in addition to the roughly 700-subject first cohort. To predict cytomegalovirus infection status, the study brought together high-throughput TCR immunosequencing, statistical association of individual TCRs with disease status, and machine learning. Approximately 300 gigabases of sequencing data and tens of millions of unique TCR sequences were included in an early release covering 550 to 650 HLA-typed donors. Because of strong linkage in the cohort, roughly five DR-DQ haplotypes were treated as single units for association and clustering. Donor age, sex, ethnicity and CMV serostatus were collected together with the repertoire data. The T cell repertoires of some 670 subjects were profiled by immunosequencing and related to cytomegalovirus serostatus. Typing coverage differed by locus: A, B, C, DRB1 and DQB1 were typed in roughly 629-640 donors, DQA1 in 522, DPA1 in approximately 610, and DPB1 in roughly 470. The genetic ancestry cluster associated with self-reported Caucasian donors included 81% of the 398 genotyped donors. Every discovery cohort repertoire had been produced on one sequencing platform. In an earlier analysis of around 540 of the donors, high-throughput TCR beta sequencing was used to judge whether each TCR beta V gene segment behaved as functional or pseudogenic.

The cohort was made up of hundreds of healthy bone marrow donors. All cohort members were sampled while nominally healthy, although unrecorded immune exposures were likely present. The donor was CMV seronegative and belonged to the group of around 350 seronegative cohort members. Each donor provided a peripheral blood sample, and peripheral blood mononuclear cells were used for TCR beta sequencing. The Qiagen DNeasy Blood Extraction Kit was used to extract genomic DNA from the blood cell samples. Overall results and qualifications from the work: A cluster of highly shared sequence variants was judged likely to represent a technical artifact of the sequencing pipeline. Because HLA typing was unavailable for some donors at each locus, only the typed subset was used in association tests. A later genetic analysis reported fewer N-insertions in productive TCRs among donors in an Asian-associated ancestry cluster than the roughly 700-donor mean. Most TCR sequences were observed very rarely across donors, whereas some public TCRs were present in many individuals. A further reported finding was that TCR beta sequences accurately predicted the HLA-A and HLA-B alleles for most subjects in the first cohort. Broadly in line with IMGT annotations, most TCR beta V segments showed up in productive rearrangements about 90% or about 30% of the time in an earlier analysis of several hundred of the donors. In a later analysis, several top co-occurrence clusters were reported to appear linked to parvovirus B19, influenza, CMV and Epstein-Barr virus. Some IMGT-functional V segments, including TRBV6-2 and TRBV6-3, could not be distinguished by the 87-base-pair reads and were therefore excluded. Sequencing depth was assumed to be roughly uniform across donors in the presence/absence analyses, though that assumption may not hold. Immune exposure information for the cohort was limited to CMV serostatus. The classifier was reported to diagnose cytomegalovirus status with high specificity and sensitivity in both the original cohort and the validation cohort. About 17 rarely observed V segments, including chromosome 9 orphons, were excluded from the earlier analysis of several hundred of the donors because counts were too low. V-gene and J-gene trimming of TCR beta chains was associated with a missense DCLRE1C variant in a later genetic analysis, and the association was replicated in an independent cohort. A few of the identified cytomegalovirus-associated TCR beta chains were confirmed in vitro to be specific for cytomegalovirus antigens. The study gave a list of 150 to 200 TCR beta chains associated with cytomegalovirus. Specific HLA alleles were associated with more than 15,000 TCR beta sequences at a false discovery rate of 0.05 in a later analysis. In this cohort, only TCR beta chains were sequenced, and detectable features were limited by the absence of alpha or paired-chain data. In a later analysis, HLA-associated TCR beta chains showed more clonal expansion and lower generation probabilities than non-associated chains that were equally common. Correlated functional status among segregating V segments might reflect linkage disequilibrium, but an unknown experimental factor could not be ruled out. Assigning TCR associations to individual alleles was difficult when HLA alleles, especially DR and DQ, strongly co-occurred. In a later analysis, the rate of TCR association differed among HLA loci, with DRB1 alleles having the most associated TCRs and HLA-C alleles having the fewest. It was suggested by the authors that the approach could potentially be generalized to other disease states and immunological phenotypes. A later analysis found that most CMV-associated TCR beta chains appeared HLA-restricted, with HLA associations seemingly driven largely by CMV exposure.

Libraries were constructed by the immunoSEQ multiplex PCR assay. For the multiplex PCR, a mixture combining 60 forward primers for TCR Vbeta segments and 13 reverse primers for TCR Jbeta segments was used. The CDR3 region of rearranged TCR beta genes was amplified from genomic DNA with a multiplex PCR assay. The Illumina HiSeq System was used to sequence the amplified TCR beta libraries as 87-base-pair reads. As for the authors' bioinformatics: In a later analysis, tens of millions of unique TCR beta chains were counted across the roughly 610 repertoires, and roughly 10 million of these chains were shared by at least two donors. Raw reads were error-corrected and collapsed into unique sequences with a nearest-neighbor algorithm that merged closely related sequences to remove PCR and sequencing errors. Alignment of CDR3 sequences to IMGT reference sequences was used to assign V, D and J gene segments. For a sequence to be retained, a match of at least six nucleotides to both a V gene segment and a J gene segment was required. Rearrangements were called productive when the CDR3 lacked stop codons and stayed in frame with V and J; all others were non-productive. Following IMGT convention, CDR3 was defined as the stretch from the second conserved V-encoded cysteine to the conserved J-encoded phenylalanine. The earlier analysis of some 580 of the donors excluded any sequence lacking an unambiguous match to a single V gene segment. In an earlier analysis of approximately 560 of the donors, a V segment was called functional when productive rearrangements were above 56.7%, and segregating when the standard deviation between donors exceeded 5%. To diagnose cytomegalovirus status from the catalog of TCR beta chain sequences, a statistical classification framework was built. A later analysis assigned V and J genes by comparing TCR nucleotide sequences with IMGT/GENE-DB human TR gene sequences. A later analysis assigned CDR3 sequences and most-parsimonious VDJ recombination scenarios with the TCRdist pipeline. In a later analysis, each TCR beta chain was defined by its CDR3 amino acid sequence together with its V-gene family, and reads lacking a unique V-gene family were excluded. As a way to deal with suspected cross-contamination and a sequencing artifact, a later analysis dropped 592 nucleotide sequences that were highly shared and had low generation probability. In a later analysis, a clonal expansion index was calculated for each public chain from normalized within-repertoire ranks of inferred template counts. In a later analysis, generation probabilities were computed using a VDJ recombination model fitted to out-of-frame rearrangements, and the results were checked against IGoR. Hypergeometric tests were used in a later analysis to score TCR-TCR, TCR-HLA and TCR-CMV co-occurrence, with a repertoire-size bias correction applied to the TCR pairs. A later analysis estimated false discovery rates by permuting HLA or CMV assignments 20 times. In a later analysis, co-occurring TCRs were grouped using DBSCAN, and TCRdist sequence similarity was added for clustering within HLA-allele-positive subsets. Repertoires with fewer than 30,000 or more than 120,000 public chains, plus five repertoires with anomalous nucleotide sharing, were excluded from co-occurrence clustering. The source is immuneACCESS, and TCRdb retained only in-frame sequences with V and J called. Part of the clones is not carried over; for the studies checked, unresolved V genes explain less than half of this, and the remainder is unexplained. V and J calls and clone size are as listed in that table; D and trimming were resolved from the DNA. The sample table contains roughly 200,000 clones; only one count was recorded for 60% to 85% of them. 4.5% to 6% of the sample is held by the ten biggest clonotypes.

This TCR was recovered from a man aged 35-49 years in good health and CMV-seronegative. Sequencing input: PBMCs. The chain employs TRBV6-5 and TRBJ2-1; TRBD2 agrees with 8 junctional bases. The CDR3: CASSYTREGRGNEQFF. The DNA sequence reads TGTGCCAGCAGTTACACACGGGAGGGCCGGGGCAATGAGCAGTTCTTC.